This T cell receptor (beta chain) derives from a study of T cells after yellow fever vaccination. Trimming at V came to 4 bases and at J to 0 bases, leaving 8 bases not matched to a gene. Germline loops: CDR1 SGHNT, CDR2 YYREEE (reference sequence). The CDR3 is made up of 19 amino acids. This clonotype turned up a few times. TCRdb ran MiXCR on the 5' RACE reads and lists one entry per CDR3 protein. The data hold 350,000 to 550,000 distinct CDR3 sequences, with around 20% observed a single time. Specimen: PBMCs, collected before the yellow fever booster vaccination. The genes are TRBV5-4 and TRBJ2-4; 15 bases match TRBD2. The TCR originated in a man aged 18 to 29 who received the YFV17D yellow fever vaccine. Here the CDR3 DNA reads TGTGCCAGCAGCGGGGGACTAGCGGGGGGTCCCCTAGCCAAAAACATTCAGTACTTC. Amino acid sequence: CASSGGLAGGPLAKNIQYF.